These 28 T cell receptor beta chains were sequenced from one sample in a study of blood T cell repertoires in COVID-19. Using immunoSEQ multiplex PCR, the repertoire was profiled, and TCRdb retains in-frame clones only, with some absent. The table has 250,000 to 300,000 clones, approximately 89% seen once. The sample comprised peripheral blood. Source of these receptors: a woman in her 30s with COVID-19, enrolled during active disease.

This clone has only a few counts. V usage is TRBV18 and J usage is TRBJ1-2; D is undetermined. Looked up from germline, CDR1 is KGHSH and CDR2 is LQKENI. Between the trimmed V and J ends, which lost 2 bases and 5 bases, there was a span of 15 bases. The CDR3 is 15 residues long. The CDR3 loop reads CASSPAEGLGYGYTF. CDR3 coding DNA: TGTGCCAGCTCACCAGCAGAGGGCCTCGGGTATGGCTACACCTTC.

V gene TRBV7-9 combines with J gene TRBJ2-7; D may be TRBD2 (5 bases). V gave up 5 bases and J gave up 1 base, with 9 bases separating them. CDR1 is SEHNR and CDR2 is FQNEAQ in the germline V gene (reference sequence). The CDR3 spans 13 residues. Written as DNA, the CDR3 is TGTGCCAGCAGCGACGGGGAATCCTACGAGCAGTACTTC. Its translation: CASSDGESYEQYF. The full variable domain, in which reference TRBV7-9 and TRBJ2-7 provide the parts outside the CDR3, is DTGVSQNPRHKITKRGQNVTFRCDPISEHNRLYWYRQTLGQGPEFLTYFQNEAQLEKSRLLSDRFSAERPKGSFSTLEIQRTEQGDSAMYLCASSDGESYEQYFGPGTRLTVT.

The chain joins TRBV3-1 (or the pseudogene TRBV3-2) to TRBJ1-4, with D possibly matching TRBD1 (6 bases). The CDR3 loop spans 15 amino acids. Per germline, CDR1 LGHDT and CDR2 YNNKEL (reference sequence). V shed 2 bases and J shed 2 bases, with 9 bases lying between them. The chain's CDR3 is CASSQPGGTNEKLFF. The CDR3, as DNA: TGTGCCAGCAGCCAACCTGGGGGCACTAATGAAAAACTGTTTTTT.

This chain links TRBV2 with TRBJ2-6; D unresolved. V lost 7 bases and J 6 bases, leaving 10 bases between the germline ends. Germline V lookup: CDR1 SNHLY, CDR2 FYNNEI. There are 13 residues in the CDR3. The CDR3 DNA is TGTGCCAGCAATGTCCTTAAGGCCAACGTCCTGACTTTC. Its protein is CASNVLKANVLTF.

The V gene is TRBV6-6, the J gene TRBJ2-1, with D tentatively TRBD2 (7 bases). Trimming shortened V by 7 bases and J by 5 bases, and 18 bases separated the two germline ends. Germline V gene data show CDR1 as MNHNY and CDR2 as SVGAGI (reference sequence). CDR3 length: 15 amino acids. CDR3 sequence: CASTPLGGPHNEQFF. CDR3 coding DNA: TGTGCCAGCACCCCCCTCGGGGGGCCCCACAATGAGCAGTTCTTC.

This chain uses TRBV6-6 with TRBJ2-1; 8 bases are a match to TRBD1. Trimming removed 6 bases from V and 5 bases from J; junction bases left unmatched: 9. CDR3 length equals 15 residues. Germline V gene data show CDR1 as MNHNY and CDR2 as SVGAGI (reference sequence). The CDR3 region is CASRRPGQENNEQFF. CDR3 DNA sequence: TGTGCCAGCAGACGTCCGGGACAGGAGAACAATGAGCAGTTCTTC.

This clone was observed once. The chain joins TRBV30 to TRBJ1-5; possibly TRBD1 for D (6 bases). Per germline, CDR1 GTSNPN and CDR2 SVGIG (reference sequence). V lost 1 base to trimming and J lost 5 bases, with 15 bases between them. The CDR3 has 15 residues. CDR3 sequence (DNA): TGTGCCTGGAGTGCTCCAGGACAGATTCATCAGCCCCAGCATTTT. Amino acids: CAWSAPGQIHQPQHF.

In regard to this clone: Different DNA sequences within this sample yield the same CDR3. CDR3 amino acids: CASSQDRREQFF. CDR3 DNA sequence: TGTGCCAGCAGCCAAGATCGTAGAGAGCAGTTCTTC. The J gene is TRBJ2-1, the V gene TRBV4-2, with D unclear. The CDR3 runs to 12 residues. The V end was cut by 0 bases, the J end by 10 bases, with 7 bases between. Germline CDR1 and CDR2: LGHNA and YNFKEQ.

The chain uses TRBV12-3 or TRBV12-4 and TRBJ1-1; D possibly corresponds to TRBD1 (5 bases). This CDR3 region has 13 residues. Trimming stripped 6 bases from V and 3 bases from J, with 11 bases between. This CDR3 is CASSPQGHTEAFF. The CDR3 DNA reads TGTGCCAGCAGCCCCCAGGGTCACACTGAAGCTTTCTTT.

The CDR3 loop reads CATRMGAPNVLTF. The CDR3 DNA is TGTGCCACCCGGATGGGGGCCCCCAACGTCCTGACTTTC. The chain links TRBV12-3 or TRBV12-4 to TRBJ2-6; D may be TRBD1 (6 bases). The CDR3 runs to 13 residues. V was pared by 10 bases and J by 8 bases, with 15 bases between.

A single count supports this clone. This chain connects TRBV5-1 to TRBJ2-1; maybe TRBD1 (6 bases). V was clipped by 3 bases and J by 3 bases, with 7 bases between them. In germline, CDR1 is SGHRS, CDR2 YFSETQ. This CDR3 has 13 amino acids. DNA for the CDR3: TGCGCCAGCAGCTGGACAGTCTACAATGAGCAGTTCTTC. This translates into CASSWTVYNEQFF.

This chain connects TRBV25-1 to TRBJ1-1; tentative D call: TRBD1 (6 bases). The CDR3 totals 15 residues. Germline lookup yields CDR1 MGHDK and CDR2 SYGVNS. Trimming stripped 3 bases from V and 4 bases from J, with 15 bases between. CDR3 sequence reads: CASSELQGSGTEAFF. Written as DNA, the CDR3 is TGTGCCAGCAGTGAGCTACAGGGATCAGGCACTGAAGCTTTCTTT.

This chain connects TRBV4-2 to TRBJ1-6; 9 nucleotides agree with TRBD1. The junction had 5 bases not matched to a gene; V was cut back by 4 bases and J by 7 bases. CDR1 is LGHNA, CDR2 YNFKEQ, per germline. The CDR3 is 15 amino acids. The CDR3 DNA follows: TGTGCCAGCAGCCCCTCGGGACAGGGAAATTCACCCCTCCACTTT. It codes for CASSPSGQGNSPLHF.

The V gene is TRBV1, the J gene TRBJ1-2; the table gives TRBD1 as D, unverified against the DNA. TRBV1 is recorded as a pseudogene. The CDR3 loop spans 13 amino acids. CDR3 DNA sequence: TGCACCAGCAGCCAAGATCGAGGGGGTGGCTACACCTTC. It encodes CTSSQDRGGGYTF.

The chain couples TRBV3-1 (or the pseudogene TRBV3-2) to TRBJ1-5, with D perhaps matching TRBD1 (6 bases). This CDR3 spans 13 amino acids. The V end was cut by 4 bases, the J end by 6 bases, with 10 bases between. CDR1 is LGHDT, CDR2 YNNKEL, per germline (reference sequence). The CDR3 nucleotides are TGTGCCAGCAGCCCCAGGGGTGGTCAGCCCCAGCATTTT. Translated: CASSPRGGQPQHF.

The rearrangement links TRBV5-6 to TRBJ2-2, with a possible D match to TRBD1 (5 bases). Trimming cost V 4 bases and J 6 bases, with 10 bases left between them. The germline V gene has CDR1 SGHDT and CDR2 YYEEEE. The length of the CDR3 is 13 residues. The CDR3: CASSQQVAGELFF. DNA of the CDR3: TGTGCCAGCAGCCAACAGGTGGCCGGGGAGCTGTTTTTT.

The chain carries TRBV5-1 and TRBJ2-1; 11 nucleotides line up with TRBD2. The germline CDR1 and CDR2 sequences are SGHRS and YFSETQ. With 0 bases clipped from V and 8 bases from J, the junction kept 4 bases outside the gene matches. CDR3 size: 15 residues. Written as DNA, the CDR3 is TGCGCCAGCAGCTTGGCGTCTAGCGGGGGGTATGAGCAGTTCTTC. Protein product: CASSLASSGGYEQFF.

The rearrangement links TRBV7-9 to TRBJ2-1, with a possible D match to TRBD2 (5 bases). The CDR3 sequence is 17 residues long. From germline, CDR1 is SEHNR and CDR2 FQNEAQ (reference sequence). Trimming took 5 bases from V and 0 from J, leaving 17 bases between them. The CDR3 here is CASSLETSGDSYNEQFF. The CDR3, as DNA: TGTGCCAGCAGCCTAGAAACCAGCGGTGACTCCTACAATGAGCAGTTCTTC.

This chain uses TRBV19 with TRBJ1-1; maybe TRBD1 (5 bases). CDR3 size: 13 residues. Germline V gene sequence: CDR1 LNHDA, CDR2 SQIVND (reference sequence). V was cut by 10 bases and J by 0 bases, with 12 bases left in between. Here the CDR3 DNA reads TGTGCCACCTCCGGGGGAGTGAACACTGAAGCTTTCTTT. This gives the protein CATSGGVNTEAFF.

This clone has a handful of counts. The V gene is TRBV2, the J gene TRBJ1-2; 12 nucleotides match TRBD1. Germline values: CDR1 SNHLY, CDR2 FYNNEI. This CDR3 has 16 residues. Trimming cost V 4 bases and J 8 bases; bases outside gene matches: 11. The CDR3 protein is CASSAIRGQGARGYTF. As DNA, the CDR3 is TGTGCCAGCAGTGCCATCAGGGGACAGGGGGCGAGGGGCTACACCTTC.

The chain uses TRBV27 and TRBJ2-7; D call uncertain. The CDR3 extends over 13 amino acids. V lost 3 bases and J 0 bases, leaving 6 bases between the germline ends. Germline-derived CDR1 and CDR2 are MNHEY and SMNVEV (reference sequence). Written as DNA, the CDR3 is TGTGCCAGCAGTTTTGGGCACTCCTACGAGCAGTACTTC. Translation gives CASSFGHSYEQYF.

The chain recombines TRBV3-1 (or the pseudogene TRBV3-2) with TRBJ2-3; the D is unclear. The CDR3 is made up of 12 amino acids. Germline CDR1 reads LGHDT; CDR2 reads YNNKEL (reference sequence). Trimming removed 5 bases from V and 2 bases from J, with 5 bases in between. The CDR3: CASSFHTDTQYF. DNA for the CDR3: TGTGCCAGCAGCTTCCACACAGATACGCAGTATTTT.

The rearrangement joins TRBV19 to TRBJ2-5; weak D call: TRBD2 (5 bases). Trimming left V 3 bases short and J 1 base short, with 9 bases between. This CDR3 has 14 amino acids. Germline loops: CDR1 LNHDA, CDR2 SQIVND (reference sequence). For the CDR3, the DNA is TGTGCCAGTAGTATCACCAGCGGCCAAGAGACCCAGTACTTC. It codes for CASSITSGQETQYF.

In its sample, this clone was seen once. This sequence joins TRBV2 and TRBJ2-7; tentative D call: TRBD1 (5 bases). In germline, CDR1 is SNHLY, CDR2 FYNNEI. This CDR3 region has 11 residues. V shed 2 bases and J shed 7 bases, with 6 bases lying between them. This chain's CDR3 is CASSERGEQYF. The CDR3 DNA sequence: TGTGCCAGCAGTGAAAGGGGAGAGCAGTACTTC.

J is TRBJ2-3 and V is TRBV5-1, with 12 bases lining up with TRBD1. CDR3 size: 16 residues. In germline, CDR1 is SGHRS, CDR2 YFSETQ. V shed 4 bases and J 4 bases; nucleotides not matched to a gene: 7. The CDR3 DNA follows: TGCGCCAGCAGCGCGGGGGACAGGGGGCGATCAGATACGCAGTATTTT. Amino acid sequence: CASSAGDRGRSDTQYF.

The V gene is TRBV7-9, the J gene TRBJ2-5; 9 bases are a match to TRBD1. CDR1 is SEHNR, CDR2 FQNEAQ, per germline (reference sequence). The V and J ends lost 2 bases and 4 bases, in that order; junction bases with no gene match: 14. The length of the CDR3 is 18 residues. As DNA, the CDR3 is TGTGCCAGCAGCTTATTACCACACCGGGACAGGGATCTAGAGACCCAGTACTTC. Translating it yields CASSLLPHRDRDLETQYF.

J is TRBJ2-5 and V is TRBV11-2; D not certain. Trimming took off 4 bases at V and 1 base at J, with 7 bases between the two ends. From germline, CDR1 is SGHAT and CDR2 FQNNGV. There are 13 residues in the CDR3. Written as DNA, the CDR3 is TGTGCCAGCAGCTCCCCCTCCCAAGAGACCCAGTACTTC. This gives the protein CASSSPSQETQYF. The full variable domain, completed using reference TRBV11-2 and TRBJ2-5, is EAGVAQSPRYKIIEKRQSVAFWCNPISGHATLYWYQQILGQGPKLLIQFQNNGVVDDSQLPKDRFSAERLKGVDSTLKIQPAKLEDSAVYLCASSSPSQETQYFGPGTRLLVL.

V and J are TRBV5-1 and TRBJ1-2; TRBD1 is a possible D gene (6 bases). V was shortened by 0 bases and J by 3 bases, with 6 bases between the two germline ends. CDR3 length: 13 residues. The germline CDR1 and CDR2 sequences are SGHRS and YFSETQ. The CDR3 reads CASSLDRDYGYTF. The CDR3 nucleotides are TGCGCCAGCAGCTTGGACAGGGACTATGGCTACACCTTC.